The 9 T cell receptor beta chains reported below all come from one sample, sequenced in a study of CD8 T cells in ankylosing spondylitis. General observations from the study: What appeared characteristic of ankylosing spondylitis blood was a TCR beta motif of fewer than ten highly homologous variants.

These TCRs' antigens remain unknown. TCRdb re-called the 5' RACE reads with MiXCR, one entry per CDR3 protein. The sample comprises about 450,000 distinct CDR3 sequences, about 24% of which are singletons, and about 0.9% rests with the top ten. The material sequenced was blood, either unsorted or a sorted T cell fraction (not recorded which). These receptors were taken from a male donor with ankylosing spondylitis.

The rearrangement links TRBV12-3 or TRBV12-4 to TRBJ1-2, with D maybe TRBD1 (6 bases). The CDR3 runs 16 residues. Between the trimmed V and J ends, which lost 5 bases and 7 bases, there was a span of 23 bases. CDR3 residues: CASSRPTGISGSGYTF. The CDR3 DNA sequence: TGTGCCAGCAGTCGTCCAACAGGGATTTCGGGCAGTGGCTACACCTTC.

Here the CDR3 reads CASSERGDTQYF. The CDR3 DNA follows: TGTGCCAGCAGTGAAAGGGGGGATACGCAGTATTTT. This chain uses TRBV6-1 with TRBJ2-3, with D possibly TRBD1 on 6 matching bases. The length of the CDR3 is 12 residues. The germline CDR1 and CDR2 sequences are MNHNS and SASEGT. V was clipped by 2 bases and J by 6 bases, with 6 bases between them.

This clonotype showed up just a few times. The rearrangement joins TRBV19 to TRBJ2-1; a weak D match, TRBD2 (5 bases). Trimming took 2 bases from V and 9 from J, leaving 20 bases between them. The CDR3 contains 16 residues. CDR1 is LNHDA, CDR2 SQIVND, per germline (reference sequence). Here the CDR3 DNA reads TGTGCCAGTAGTATAATGGGCGGAGGTAATATACGTGAGCAGTTCTTC. As protein: CASSIMGGGNIREQFF.

V and J are TRBV3-1 and TRBJ2-1, with 13 bases that match TRBD2. The CDR3 covers 17 residues. Trimming at V came to 1 base and at J to 7 bases, leaving 7 bases not matched to a gene. Germline V gives CDR1 LGHDT, CDR2 YNNKEL (reference sequence). The CDR3, as DNA: TGTGCCAGCAGCCAAGGACTAGCGGGAGGTCGCTTGAATGAGCAGTTCTTC. It specifies CASSQGLAGGRLNEQFF.

This clonotype was counted between two and nine times. The rearrangement joins TRBV11-2 to TRBJ2-1; D is perhaps TRBD2 (6 bases). In germline, CDR1 is SGHAT, CDR2 FQNNGV. V was shortened by 6 bases and J by 0 bases, with 12 bases between the two germline ends. The CDR3 contains 15 residues. CDR3 loop: CASSLALSSYNEQFF. The CDR3 nucleotides are TGTGCCAGCAGTCTAGCGTTGAGCTCCTACAATGAGCAGTTCTTC.

This clonotype came up a few times. The chain combines TRBV24-1 with TRBJ2-1, with 11 nucleotides matching TRBD1. The CDR3 contains 16 residues. After removal of 4 bases from V and 6 bases from J, the junction contained 7 bases not matched to a gene. CDR1 and CDR2 (germline): KGHDR, SFDVKD. DNA of the CDR3: TGTGCCACCAGTGACCCAGGAGGACAGGGGGCCAATGAGCAGTTCTTC. It yields the protein CATSDPGGQGANEQFF.

The chain joins TRBV11-2 to TRBJ1-2; no clear D. The CDR3 loop spans 14 amino acids. V was trimmed by 5 bases and J by 0 bases, leaving 10 bases between them. Per the germline V gene, CDR1 is SGHAT and CDR2 is FQNNGV. The CDR3 loop is CASSPQPTNYGYTF. In nucleotides, the CDR3 is TGTGCCAGCAGCCCCCAGCCTACTAACTATGGCTACACCTTC.

The rearrangement joins TRBV29-1 to TRBJ2-1, with a possible D match to TRBD2 (6 bases). The ends were cut back, 4 bases at V and 5 bases at J, with 18 bases in the middle. CDR1 and CDR2 from the germline V gene are SQVTM and ANQGSEA. The CDR3 has 15 amino acids. CDR3 DNA sequence: TGCAGCGTTGGATTCGTCCTAGCGAATAACAATGAGCAGTTCTTC. Translated: CSVGFVLANNNEQFF.

In DNA form, the CDR3 reads TGTGCCAGCAGACGGACTAGCGGGAGGAATGAGCAGTTCTTC. Its translation is CASRRTSGRNEQFF. The chain has TRBV12-3 or TRBV12-4 and TRBJ2-1; TRBD2 aligns across 14 bases. The ends lost 6 bases at V and 7 bases at J; junction bases unmatched: 2. This CDR3 has 14 residues.